This T cell receptor (beta chain) was recorded in a study of T cells after yellow fever vaccination. Notes on the study in general: A limited proportion of clonotypes was detected within both the CD4 and CD8 compartments.

This CDR3 has 17 amino acids. Germline CDR1 is SGHNT and CDR2 is YYREEE (reference sequence). The ends were cut back, 4 bases at V and 2 bases at J, with 16 bases in the middle. TCRdb reprocessed the 5' RACE reads via MiXCR and lists one record per CDR3 protein. The sample lists about 170,000 distinct CDR3 sequences; 6.2% were seen once. This clonotype has more than one count but fewer than ten. Its specificity is not known. V usage is TRBV5-4 and J usage is TRBJ2-6, with a tentative D call TRBD2 (7 bases). This clonotype was sampled from a man between 18 and 35 years old who received the YFV17D yellow fever vaccine. The sample consisted of CD4+ T cells sorted from PBMCs, taken on the day of the first yellow fever vaccination. CDR3 protein: CASSPKGGGPGANVLTF. The CDR3 bases are TGTGCCAGCAGCCCCAAAGGGGGGGGCCCTGGGGCCAACGTCCTGACTTTC. The full variable domain, rest sourced from reference TRBV5-4 and TRBJ2-6, is ETGVTQSPTHLIKTRGQQVTLRCSSQSGHNTVSWYQQALGQGPQFIFQYYREEENGRGNFPPRFSGLQFPNYSSELNVNALELDDSALYLCASSPKGGGPGANVLTFGAGSRLTVL.